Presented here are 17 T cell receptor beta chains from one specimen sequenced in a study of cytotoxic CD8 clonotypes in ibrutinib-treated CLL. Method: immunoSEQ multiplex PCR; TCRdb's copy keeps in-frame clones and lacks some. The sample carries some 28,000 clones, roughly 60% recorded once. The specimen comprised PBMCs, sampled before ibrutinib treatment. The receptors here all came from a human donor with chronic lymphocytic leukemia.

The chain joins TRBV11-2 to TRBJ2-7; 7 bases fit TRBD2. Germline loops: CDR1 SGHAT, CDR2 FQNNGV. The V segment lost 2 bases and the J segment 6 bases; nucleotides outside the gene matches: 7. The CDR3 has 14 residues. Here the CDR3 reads CASSLSGGKGEQYF. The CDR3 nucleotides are TGTGCCAGCAGCTTATCGGGGGGTAAGGGCGAGCAGTACTTC.

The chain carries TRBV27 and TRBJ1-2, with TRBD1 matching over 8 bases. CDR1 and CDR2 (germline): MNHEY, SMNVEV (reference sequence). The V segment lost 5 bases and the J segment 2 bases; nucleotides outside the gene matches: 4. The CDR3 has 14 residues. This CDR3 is CASSLQGDNYGYTF. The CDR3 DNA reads TGTGCCAGCAGTCTACAGGGGGACAACTATGGCTACACCTTC.

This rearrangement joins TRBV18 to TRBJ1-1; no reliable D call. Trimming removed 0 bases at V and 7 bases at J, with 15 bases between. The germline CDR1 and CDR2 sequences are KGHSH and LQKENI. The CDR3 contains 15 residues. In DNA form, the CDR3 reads TGTGCCAGCTCACCACCGGTCAGCAGGTTTATTGAAGCTTTCTTT. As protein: CASSPPVSRFIEAFF.

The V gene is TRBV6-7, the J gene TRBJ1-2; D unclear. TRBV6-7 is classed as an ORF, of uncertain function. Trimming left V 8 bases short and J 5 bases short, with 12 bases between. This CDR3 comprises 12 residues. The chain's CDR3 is CASGPTAYGYTF. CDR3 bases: TGTGCCAGCGGTCCCACAGCATATGGCTACACCTTC.

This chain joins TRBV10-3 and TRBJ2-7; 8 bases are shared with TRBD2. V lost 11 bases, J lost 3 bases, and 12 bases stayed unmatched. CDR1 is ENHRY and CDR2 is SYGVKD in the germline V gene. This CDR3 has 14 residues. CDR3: CASGLDPDYYEQYF. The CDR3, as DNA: TGTGCCTCGGGACTAGATCCGGATTACTACGAGCAGTACTTC.

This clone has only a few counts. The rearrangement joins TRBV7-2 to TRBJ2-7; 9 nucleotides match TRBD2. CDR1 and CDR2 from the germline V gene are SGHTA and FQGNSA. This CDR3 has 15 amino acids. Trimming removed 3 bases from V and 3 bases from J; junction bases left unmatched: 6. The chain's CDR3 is CASSFGGSGGYEQYF. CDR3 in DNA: TGTGCCAGCAGCTTCGGTGGTAGCGGGGGCTACGAGCAGTACTTC.

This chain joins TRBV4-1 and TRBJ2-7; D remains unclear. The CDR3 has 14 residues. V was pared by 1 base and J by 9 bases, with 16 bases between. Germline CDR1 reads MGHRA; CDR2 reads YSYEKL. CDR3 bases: TGCGCCAGCAGCCAAGGGAACGGACCCCGTGGGCAGTACTTC. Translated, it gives CASSQGNGPRGQYF.

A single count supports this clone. The CDR3 DNA reads as TGTGCCAGCAGCTTGGACAGCGGGAGTAAGGGGGGAGGGGATCAGTTCTTC. The encoded protein is CASSLDSGSKGGGDQFF. The V gene is TRBV5-4, the J gene TRBJ2-1, with TRBD2 matching 8 bases. Germline CDR1 and CDR2: SGHNT and YYREEE (reference sequence). The CDR3 has 17 residues. V gave up 0 bases and J gave up 13 bases; unmatched junction bases: 18.

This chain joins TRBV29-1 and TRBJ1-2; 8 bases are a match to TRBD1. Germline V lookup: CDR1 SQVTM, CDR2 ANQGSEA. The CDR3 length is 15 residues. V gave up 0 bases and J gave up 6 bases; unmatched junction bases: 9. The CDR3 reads CSVEDLTGGENGYTF. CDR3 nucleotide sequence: TGCAGCGTTGAAGATCTTACAGGGGGGGAGAATGGCTACACCTTC.

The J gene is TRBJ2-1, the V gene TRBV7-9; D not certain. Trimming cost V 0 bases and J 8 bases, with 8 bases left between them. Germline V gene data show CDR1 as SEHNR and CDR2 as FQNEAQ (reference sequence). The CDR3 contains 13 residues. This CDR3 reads CASSLAVSYEQFF. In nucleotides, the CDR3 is TGTGCCAGCAGCTTAGCGGTATCCTATGAGCAGTTCTTC.

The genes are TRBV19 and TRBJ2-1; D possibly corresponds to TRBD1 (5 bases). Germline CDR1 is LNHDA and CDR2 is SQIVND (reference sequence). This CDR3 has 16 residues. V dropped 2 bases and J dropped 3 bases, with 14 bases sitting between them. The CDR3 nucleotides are TGTGCCAGTAGTATATGGTCAGGGAAGGTCTACAATGAGCAGTTCTTC. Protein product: CASSIWSGKVYNEQFF.

The CDR3 DNA is TGTGCCTGGACCCCGGTAGAGGGATCTGGCAATCAGCCCCAGCATTTT. This translates into CAWTPVEGSGNQPQHF. The chain recombines TRBV30 with TRBJ1-5; D not resolved. Between the trimmed V and J ends, which lost 4 bases and 2 bases, there was a span of 18 bases. The CDR3 sequence is 16 residues long. The V gene's germline CDR1 is GTSNPN and CDR2 SVGIG (reference sequence).

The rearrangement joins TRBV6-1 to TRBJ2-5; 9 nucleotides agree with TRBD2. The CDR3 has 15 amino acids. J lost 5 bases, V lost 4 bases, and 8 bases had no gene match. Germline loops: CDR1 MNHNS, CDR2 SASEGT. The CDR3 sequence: CASSVFAGGLETQYF. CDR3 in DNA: TGTGCCAGCAGTGTGTTTGCGGGGGGGCTGGAGACCCAGTACTTC.

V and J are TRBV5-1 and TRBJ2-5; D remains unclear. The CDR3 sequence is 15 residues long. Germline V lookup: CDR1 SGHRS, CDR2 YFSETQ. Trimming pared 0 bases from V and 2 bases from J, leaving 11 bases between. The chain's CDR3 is CASSLAPGRQETQYF. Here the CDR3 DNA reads TGCGCCAGCAGCTTGGCCCCCGGCAGGCAAGAGACCCAGTACTTC.

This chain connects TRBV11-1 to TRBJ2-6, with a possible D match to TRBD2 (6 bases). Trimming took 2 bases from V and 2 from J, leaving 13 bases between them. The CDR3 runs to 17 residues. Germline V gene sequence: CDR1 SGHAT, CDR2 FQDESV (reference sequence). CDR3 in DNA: TGTGCCAGCAGCTTAAGGCGGGGCCTGGCTGGGGCCAACGTCCTGACTTTC. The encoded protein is CASSLRRGLAGANVLTF.

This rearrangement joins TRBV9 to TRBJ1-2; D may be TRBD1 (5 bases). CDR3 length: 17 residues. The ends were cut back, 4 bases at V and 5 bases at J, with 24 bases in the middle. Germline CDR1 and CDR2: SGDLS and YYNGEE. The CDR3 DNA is TGTGCCAGCAGCTCACTGCAGGACATACCTCCCACTTATGGCTACACCTTC. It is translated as CASSSLQDIPPTYGYTF.

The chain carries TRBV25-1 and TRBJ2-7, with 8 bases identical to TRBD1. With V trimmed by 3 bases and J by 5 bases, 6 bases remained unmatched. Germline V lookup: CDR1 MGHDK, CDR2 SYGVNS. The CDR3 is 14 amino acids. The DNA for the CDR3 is TGTGCCAGCAGTGACCGAGACAGGGGCCACGAGCAGTACTTC. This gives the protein CASSDRDRGHEQYF.